Presented here are 23 T cell receptor beta chains from one specimen sequenced in a study of vaccination effects on CD4 cells after COVID-19. No antigen has been assigned to these receptors. Using viral peptide pools, the ViraFEST assay grew out antigen-specific CD4+ T cells prior to sequencing. Culturing for about 9 days preceded CD4+ T cell isolation. The participants, recipients of two vaccine doses, got either BNT162b2 or mRNA-1273. TCRdb's table, derived via immunoSEQ multiplex PCR, lists solely in-frame clones and lacks some. The sample includes tens of thousands of clones, roughly 80% of them seen just once. This sample comprised CD4+ T cells from PBMCs cultured with SARS-CoV-2 spike peptides, obtained after COVID-19 vaccination. These receptors came from a human donor who received a COVID-19 vaccine. Some clones in this sample may be carry-over from other donors' samples.

This chain connects TRBV13 to TRBJ1-1, with a tentative D call TRBD1 (5 bases). This CDR3 region has 15 residues. The V and J ends lost 0 bases and 1 base respectively, with 9 bases between them. Germline V gene sequence: CDR1 PRHDT, CDR2 FYEKMQ (reference sequence). The CDR3 region has the DNA TGTGCCAGCAGCTTAGGCGACAGACCGAACACTGAAGCTTTCTTT. It is translated as CASSLGDRPNTEAFF.

CDR3 DNA sequence: TGTGCCAGCAGTGTTACAGGTTATGGCTACACCTTC. Its protein product is CASSVTGYGYTF. This sequence joins TRBV28 and TRBJ1-2, with D perhaps TRBD1 (5 bases). V lost 5 bases and J lost 5, with 9 bases in between. This CDR3 contains 12 residues. Germline CDR1 reads MDHEN; CDR2 reads SYDVKM.

The chain recombines TRBV9 with TRBJ2-6, with D hard to call. Trimming pared 0 bases from V and 4 bases from J, leaving 8 bases between. The CDR3 runs to 15 residues. Germline CDR1 is SGDLS and CDR2 is YYNGEE. CDR3 DNA sequence: TGTGCCAGCAGCGTAGTGGAAACCGGGGCCAACGTCCTGACTTTC. The encoded protein is CASSVVETGANVLTF.

The chain links TRBV14 to TRBJ2-1; D not resolved. There are 14 residues in the CDR3. Per germline, CDR1 SGHDN and CDR2 FVKESK. V was clipped by 4 bases and J by 8 bases, with 15 bases between them. The CDR3 loop is CASSRLLPSDEQFF. CDR3 sequence (DNA): TGTGCCAGCAGCCGACTGTTACCTTCGGATGAGCAGTTCTTC.

The chain combines TRBV7-2 with TRBJ2-5; a possible D gene is TRBD2 (7 bases). The CDR3 runs to 15 residues. The germline V and J ends were trimmed by 1 base and 3 bases, with 12 bases remaining between them. The germline gives CDR1 SGHTA, CDR2 FQGNSA. CDR3 sequence reads: CASSLVWGGKETQYF. CDR3 nucleotide sequence: TGTGCCAGCAGCTTAGTGTGGGGGGGCAAAGAGACCCAGTACTTC.

The rearrangement uses TRBV27 and TRBJ2-5; D not resolved. Germline values: CDR1 MNHEY, CDR2 SMNVEV (reference sequence). The V and J ends lost 1 base and 2 bases respectively, with 11 bases between them. The CDR3 is 15 amino acids. CDR3 protein: CASSLYEAAQETQYF. CDR3 nucleotides: TGTGCCAGCAGTTTATACGAGGCAGCACAAGAGACCCAGTACTTC.

This CDR3 reads CSAISLETQYF. The CDR3 nucleotides are TGCAGTGCTATCAGTCTTGAGACCCAGTACTTC. V is TRBV20-1 and J is TRBJ2-5; D is undetermined. Germline V lookup: CDR1 DFQATT, CDR2 SNEGSKA (reference sequence). This CDR3 spans 11 amino acids. V was clipped by 4 bases and J by 5 bases, with 8 bases between them.

This sequence joins TRBV13 and TRBJ2-3; D gene unclear. The CDR3 extends over 13 amino acids. V was trimmed by 1 base and J by 4 bases, leaving 6 bases between them. From germline, CDR1 is PRHDT and CDR2 FYEKMQ (reference sequence). CDR3 in DNA: TGTGCCAGCAGCTTAGCTCCGGCAGATACGCAGTATTTT. Translation gives CASSLAPADTQYF.

The chain links TRBV21-1 to TRBJ2-7; the table assigns TRBD2, which was not confirmed against the DNA. TRBV21-1 is annotated as a pseudogene. This CDR3 region has 12 residues. CDR3 sequence reads: CASSVPRAEQYV. The CDR3 bases are TGTGCCAGCAGCGTCCCGAGAGCCGAGCAGTACGTC.

This clone was counted a single time. DNA of the CDR3: TGCGCCAGCAGCCGAGACGTGGTTCAGCCCCAGCATTTT. Its protein product is CASSRDVVQPQHF. This chain uses TRBV4-1 with TRBJ1-5; no clear D. This CDR3 is built from 13 residues. CDR1 and CDR2 (germline): MGHRA, YSYEKL. Trimming removed 4 bases at V and 6 bases at J, with 10 bases between.

The J gene is TRBJ1-2, the V gene TRBV7-2, with TRBD1 as a possible D gene (6 bases). Germline lookup yields CDR1 SGHTA and CDR2 FQGNSA. Trimming cost V 5 bases and J 6 bases, with 19 bases left between them. The CDR3 runs 15 residues. DNA of the CDR3: TGTGCCAGCAGCGAGTACAGGGAGGTCGGTAATGGCTACACCTTC. Encoded protein: CASSEYREVGNGYTF.

The CDR3 region is CASSLGRLKADTQYF. The DNA for the CDR3 is TGTGCCAGCAGCTTGGGCAGACTCAAGGCAGATACGCAGTATTTT. The rearrangement uses TRBV11-1 and TRBJ2-3; unclear D gene. Trimming stripped 3 bases from V and 4 bases from J, with 14 bases between. Germline V lookup: CDR1 SGHAT, CDR2 FQDESV (reference sequence). This CDR3 has 15 residues. Full variable domain (remainder filled in from reference TRBV11-1 and TRBJ2-3): EAEVAQSPRYKITEKSQAVAFWCDPISGHATLYWYRQILGQGPELLVQFQDESVVDDSQLPKDRFSAERLKGVDSTLKIQPAELGDSAMYLCASSLGRLKADTQYFGPGTRLTVL.

The sample holds a few counts of this clone. The chain uses TRBV5-6 and TRBJ2-1, with a weak D call TRBD1 (7 bases). The CDR3 covers 16 residues. Trimming took 0 bases from V and 7 from J, leaving 17 bases between them. Germline V gene data show CDR1 as SGHDT and CDR2 as YYEEEE. This chain's CDR3 is CASSLGGAGGKNEQFF. The CDR3 bases are TGTGCCAGCAGCTTGGGGGGGGCAGGGGGTAAGAATGAGCAGTTCTTC. The whole variable domain, filled in from reference TRBV5-6 and TRBJ2-1, reads DAGVTQSPTHLIKTRGQQVTLRCSPKSGHDTVSWYQQALGQGPQFIFQYYEEEERQRGNFPDRFSGHQFPNYSSELNVNALLLGDSALYLCASSLGGAGGKNEQFFGPGTRLTVL.

The V gene is TRBV7-2, the J gene TRBJ2-6; D is perhaps TRBD1 or TRBD2 (5 bases each). Deletions cut 1 base from V and 2 bases from J, with 6 bases between. The V gene's germline CDR1 is SGHTA and CDR2 FQGNSA. This CDR3 is built from 15 residues. CDR3 sequence (DNA): TGTGCCAGCAGCTTAGGGGGACCTGGGGCCAACGTCCTGACTTTC. It specifies CASSLGGPGANVLTF.

The genes are TRBV5-6 and TRBJ1-2; maybe TRBD1 (6 bases). Germline CDR1 and CDR2: SGHDT and YYEEEE. V gave up 2 bases and J gave up 5 bases, with 7 bases separating them. This CDR3 comprises 12 residues. In DNA form, the CDR3 reads TGTGCCAGCAGCTTTACAGGGTATGGCTACACCTTC. Protein product: CASSFTGYGYTF.

The chain is built from TRBV5-8 and TRBJ2-6; 9 positions agree with TRBD1. After removal of 4 bases from V and 0 bases from J, the junction contained 11 bases not matched to a gene. Germline loops: CDR1 SGHTS, CDR2 YDEGEE. The CDR3 totals 19 residues. CDR3 protein: CASSMDRGQAVSGANVLTF. The CDR3 DNA is TGTGCCAGCAGCATGGACAGGGGACAGGCGGTCTCTGGGGCCAACGTCCTGACTTTC.

The rearrangement links TRBV6-6 to TRBJ1-5, with 7 bases lining up with TRBD1. CDR1 MNHNY and CDR2 SVGAGI come from the germline V gene (reference sequence). This CDR3 region has 15 residues. Trimming took 5 bases from V and 0 from J; bases not matched to a gene: 4. The DNA for the CDR3 is TGTGCCAGCAGTATGGACAGGATTAGCAATCAGCCCCAGCATTTT. This sequence encodes CASSMDRISNQPQHF.

The V call is TRBV6-5, the J call TRBJ2-3; tentatively, D is TRBD2 (5 bases). The germline CDR1 and CDR2 sequences are MNHEY and SVGAGI. This CDR3 has 13 residues. With 0 bases removed from V and 5 bases from J, the gap between germline ends came to 6 bases. The CDR3 sequence is CASSYSRGDTQYF. The CDR3 coding sequence is TGTGCCAGCAGTTACTCTCGGGGAGATACGCAGTATTTT.

The chain has TRBV6-5 and TRBJ1-1; TRBD1 matches 11 bases. Germline CDR1 MNHEY, CDR2 SVGAGI. V lost 7 bases to trimming and J lost 5 bases; unmatched junction nucleotides: 9. This CDR3 comprises 15 residues. The CDR3 DNA reads as TGTGCCAGCAATCCAGGGGGGACAGGGGGAACTGAAGCTTTCTTT. Residues: CASNPGGTGGTEAFF.

The chain links TRBV3-1 (or the pseudogene TRBV3-2) to TRBJ2-5; TRBD2 matches at 9 bases. Trimming took 3 bases from V and 5 from J; bases not matched to a gene: 7. Germline CDR1 is LGHDT and CDR2 is YNNKEL (reference sequence). The CDR3 totals 15 residues. The CDR3 reads CASSQILAGGETQYF. As DNA, the CDR3 is TGTGCCAGCAGCCAGATACTAGCGGGCGGGGAGACCCAGTACTTC.

This clone showed up just a few times. The chain uses TRBV1 and TRBJ2-3; the table's D call, TRBD2, was not checked against the DNA. TRBV1 is a pseudogene locus. The CDR3 runs to 15 residues. The CDR3 DNA reads TGCACCAGCATCGGCCCCCGGACTAGCGGAAATACGCAGTATTTT. It codes for CTSIGPRTSGNTQYF.

In DNA, the CDR3 is TGTGCTAGTGGTTTGGAACGTGGGGGCGCGAACACCGGGGAGCTGTTTTTT. This gives the protein CASGLERGGANTGELFF. The J gene is TRBJ2-2, the V gene TRBV12-5; weak D call: TRBD1 (6 bases). CDR1 and CDR2 (germline): LGHNT, FRNRAP. This CDR3 region has 17 residues. The V gene lost 1 base and the J gene lost 0 bases, with 12 bases spanning the gap.

The rearrangement uses TRBV5-1 and TRBJ2-5, with D perhaps matching TRBD1 (7 bases). V lost 2 bases, J lost 4 bases, and 12 bases lay in between. From germline, CDR1 is SGHRS and CDR2 YFSETQ. The CDR3 has 14 amino acids. Here the CDR3 DNA reads TGCGCCAGCAGCTTTCAGGGGGGCGGAGAGACCCAGTACTTC. Amino acids: CASSFQGGGETQYF.